The 14 T cell receptor beta chains below all came from one sample that was sequenced in a study of blood T cell repertoires in COVID-19. The data were produced by immunoSEQ multiplex PCR, yet TCRdb's version contains in-frame clones alone and is incomplete. The sample gives around 110,000 clones, 84% of which show up once; about 4% is in the top ten. The sample was peripheral blood. Receptors originate from a human donor in a cohort sampled during active COVID-19.

This sequence joins TRBV19 and TRBJ1-1, with 8 nucleotides matching TRBD1. The ends lost 4 bases at V and 4 bases at J; junction bases unmatched: 5. This CDR3 has 14 residues. Germline assignment: CDR1 LNHDA and CDR2 SQIVND (reference sequence). The CDR3 coding sequence is TGTGCCAGTAGTACCCTAACAGGGGGCACTGAAGCTTTCTTT. Its protein is CASSTLTGGTEAFF.

The J gene is TRBJ2-1, the V gene TRBV5-1; D may be TRBD2 (6 bases). The V end lost 0 bases, the J end lost 7 bases, and 14 bases lay between the germline ends. This CDR3 is built from 15 residues. The germline gives CDR1 SGHRS, CDR2 YFSETQ. The CDR3 spells CASSLVPGVENEQFF. In DNA, the CDR3 is TGCGCCAGCAGCTTGGTCCCGGGGGTGGAGAATGAGCAGTTCTTC. The whole variable domain, remainder taken from reference TRBV5-1 and TRBJ2-1, is KAGVTQTPRYLIKTRGQQVTLSCSPISGHRSVSWYQQTPGQGLQFLFEYFSETQRNKGNFPGRFSGRQFSNSRSEMNVSTLELGDSALYLCASSLVPGVENEQFFGPGTRLTVL.

The chain is built from TRBV19 and TRBJ1-1, with D unresolved. Germline loops: CDR1 LNHDA, CDR2 SQIVND (reference sequence). V lost 3 bases to trimming and J lost 2 bases, with 10 bases between them. CDR3 size: 14 residues. CDR3 sequence (DNA): TGTGCCAGTAGTATTCGTCCCCTTAACACTGAAGCTTTCTTT. It translates to CASSIRPLNTEAFF. Full variable domain (outside the CDR3, taken from reference TRBV19 and TRBJ1-1): DGGITQSPKYLFRKEGQNVTLSCEQNLNHDAMYWYRQDPGQGLRLIYYSQIVNDFQKGDIAEGYSVSREKKESFPLTVTSAQKNPTAFYLCASSIRPLNTEAFFGQGTRLTVV.

This chain connects TRBV3-1 (or the pseudogene TRBV3-2) to TRBJ1-2; tentatively, D is TRBD1 (5 bases). The CDR3 runs to 15 residues. V lost 2 bases and J 3 bases, leaving 13 bases between the germline ends. Germline lookup yields CDR1 LGHDT and CDR2 YNNKEL (reference sequence). CDR3 coding DNA: TGTGCCAGCAGCCAAAACCGGCTGACAGACTATGGCTACACCTTC. Residues: CASSQNRLTDYGYTF.

This clone occurred a few times. The V call is TRBV9, the J call TRBJ2-5, with 8 bases aligning to TRBD1. There are 14 residues in the CDR3. CDR1 is SGDLS, CDR2 YYNGEE, per germline. J gave up 5 bases and V 4 bases, and 7 bases lay outside the gene matches. The CDR3 DNA is TGTGCCAGCAGCCCACGGGACAGGAGGGAGACCCAGTACTTC. Its protein product is CASSPRDRRETQYF.

V and J are TRBV7-2 and TRBJ1-5, with a possible D match to TRBD1 (6 bases). Between the trimmed V and J ends, which lost 1 base and 11 bases, there was a span of 15 bases. The CDR3 contains 14 residues. Germline V gene data show CDR1 as SGHTA and CDR2 as FQGNSA. The CDR3 DNA follows: TGTGCCAGCAGCTTAGAGGCCGTGAAGGGGGCCCAGCATTTT. Encoded protein: CASSLEAVKGAQHF. Complete variable domain (other parts from reference TRBV7-2 and TRBJ1-5): GAGVSQSPSNKVTEKGKDVELRCDPISGHTALYWYRQSLGQGLEFLIYFQGNSAPDKSGLPSDRFSAERTGGSVSTLTIQRTQQEDSAVYLCASSLEAVKGAQHFGDGTRLSIL.

V usage is TRBV9 and J usage is TRBJ2-3; TRBD1 agrees at 12 bases. The CDR3 is 16 amino acids. V was clipped by 6 bases and J by 2 bases; unmatched bases: 7. CDR1 and CDR2 (germline): SGDLS, YYNGEE. In nucleotides, the CDR3 is TGTGCCAGCAAACCGGGACAGGGGGCGTACACAGATACGCAGTATTTT. Its protein product is CASKPGQGAYTDTQYF.

This clone was observed a single time. The J gene is TRBJ2-1, the V gene TRBV5-6; TRBD2 agrees at 12 bases. Trimming at V came to 2 bases and at J to 8 bases, leaving 11 bases not matched to a gene. This CDR3 is 17 amino acids long. Germline values: CDR1 SGHDT, CDR2 YYEEEE. CDR3: CASSFQTLAGGPDEQFF. As DNA, the CDR3 is TGTGCCAGCAGCTTCCAAACTCTAGCGGGAGGGCCAGATGAGCAGTTCTTC.

This clone was recorded only once. The chain recombines TRBV18 with TRBJ1-4; D is unclear. Trimming took 3 bases from V and 0 from J, leaving 14 bases between them. Per the germline V gene, CDR1 is KGHSH and CDR2 is LQKENI. CDR3 length: 17 residues. In DNA form, the CDR3 reads TGTGCCAGCTCACCGATCGTTCGGGGAGCAACTAATGAAAAACTGTTTTTT. Its translation: CASSPIVRGATNEKLFF.

This chain joins TRBV6-2 or TRBV6-3 and TRBJ2-5; 9 nucleotides align to TRBD1. The CDR3 contains 18 residues. Germline V lookup: CDR1 MNHEY, CDR2 SVGEGT. The V and J ends lost 0 bases and 4 bases, in that order; junction bases with no gene match: 12. The CDR3 sequence: CASSYSVDRGFSPETQYF. The CDR3 coding sequence is TGTGCCAGCAGTTACTCTGTCGACAGGGGGTTCTCTCCAGAGACCCAGTACTTC.

Only one count was recorded for this clone. The V and J genes are TRBV24-1 and TRBJ2-3; the D gene is possibly TRBD1 (5 bases). CDR1 is KGHDR and CDR2 is SFDVKD in the germline V gene. The CDR3 extends over 14 amino acids. Trimming pared 9 bases from V and 2 bases from J, leaving 14 bases between. In DNA, the CDR3 is TGTGCCACCGCTGGTCGTGGGGCCACAGATACGCAGTATTTT. Encoded protein: CATAGRGATDTQYF.

This chain uses TRBV6-5 with TRBJ2-3, with D uncertain. Germline CDR1 and CDR2: MNHEY and SVGAGI. This CDR3 has 14 residues. Trimming took 6 bases from V and 0 from J, leaving 10 bases between them. DNA of the CDR3: TGTGCCAGCAGACTCCCTTCTAGCACAGATACGCAGTATTTT. Protein product: CASRLPSSTDTQYF.

The gene calls are TRBV5-6 and TRBJ1-3, with TRBD1 matching 8 bases. The germline V gene encodes CDR1 SGHDT and CDR2 YYEEEE. Trimming at V came to 4 bases and at J to 2 bases, leaving 5 bases not matched to a gene. This CDR3 comprises 15 residues. The CDR3 here is CASSTRTGTGNTIYF. The CDR3 bases are TGTGCCAGCAGCACACGGACAGGGACTGGAAACACCATATATTTT. The full variable domain, with the rest looked up from reference TRBV5-6 and TRBJ1-3, is DAGVTQSPTHLIKTRGQQVTLRCSPKSGHDTVSWYQQALGQGPQFIFQYYEEEERQRGNFPDRFSGHQFPNYSSELNVNALLLGDSALYLCASSTRTGTGNTIYFGEGSWLTVV.

The gene calls are TRBV27 and TRBJ2-3; TRBD1 agrees at 9 bases. Germline CDR1 is MNHEY and CDR2 is SMNVEV (reference sequence). V lost 5 bases, J lost 3 bases, and 6 bases stayed unmatched. The CDR3 covers 15 residues. The CDR3 protein is CASSQGQGVTDTQYF. CDR3 coding DNA: TGTGCCAGCAGTCAGGGACAGGGAGTAACAGATACGCAGTATTTT.